These T cell receptor beta chains were read from a single sample in a study of blood T cell repertoires in COVID-19. Repertoires were generated with immunoSEQ multiplex PCR, while TCRdb's copy carries only in-frame clones and drops some. Altogether approximately 200,000 clones are present, roughly 90% being singletons, with the ten largest covering approximately 10%. The specimen was PBMCs or T cells enriched from blood (not recorded which). The receptors originated from a man younger than 35 with acute COVID-19. The CDR3 runs from the conserved cysteine through the conserved F or W. A D gene is named only where the DNA matches it firmly. Size values are once, few and many counts, or a class for expanded clones, and some rows have none.

V gene: TRBV7-6
D gene: -
J gene: TRBJ2-1
clone size: -
CDR3 DNA: TGTGCCAGCAGCTTAGGGGGCAGGATATCCTACAATGAGCAGTTCTTC
CDR3 protein: CASSLGGRISYNEQFF

V gene: TRBV28
D gene: TRBD1
J gene: TRBJ1-2
clone size: -
CDR3 DNA: TGTGCCAGCAGTTCCTGGACAGGGGGCTCTTATGGCTACACCTTC
CDR3 protein: CASSSWTGGSYGYTF

V gene: TRBV29-1
D gene: TRBD2
J gene: TRBJ2-3
clone size: -
CDR3 DNA: TGCAGCGTTGAAGAACTGAGCGGGAGTGCAGATACGCAGTATTTT
CDR3 protein: CSVEELSGSADTQYF

V gene: TRBV7-8
D gene: TRBD2
J gene: TRBJ2-1
clone size: -
CDR3 DNA: TGTGCCAGCAGCTTATTGGCGGGAGGGTACAATGAGCAGTTCTTC
CDR3 protein: CASSLLAGGYNEQFF

V gene: TRBV6-5
D gene: -
J gene: TRBJ2-7
clone size: -
CDR3 DNA: TGTGCCAGCAGGGACAGCGCCTACGAGCAGTACTTC
CDR3 protein: CASRDSAYEQYF

V gene: TRBV6-5
D gene: -
J gene: TRBJ1-5
clone size: -
CDR3 DNA: TGTGCCAGCAGTCGGGGGGGTCAGCCCCAGCATTTT
CDR3 protein: CASSRGGQPQHF

V gene: TRBV5-1
D gene: TRBD2
J gene: TRBJ2-7
clone size: once
CDR3 DNA: TGCGCCAGCACCTTTGGAGTAGCGGGCCTCTACGAGCAGTACTTC
CDR3 protein: CASTFGVAGLYEQYF

V gene: TRBV5-1
D gene: -
J gene: TRBJ1-6
clone size: -
CDR3 DNA: TGCGCCAGCAGCTGGACAAGCATAGACTCACCCCTCCACTTT
CDR3 protein: CASSWTSIDSPLHF

V gene: TRBV5-1
D gene: TRBD1
J gene: TRBJ1-2
clone size: -
CDR3 DNA: TGCGCCAGCAGCATAGGGACAGGCTATGGCTACACCTTC
CDR3 protein: CASSIGTGYGYTF

V gene: TRBV19
D gene: -
J gene: TRBJ2-2
clone size: -
CDR3 DNA: TGTGCCTCAGGGTTAGCCCCGAACACCGGGGAGCTGTTTTTT
CDR3 protein: CASGLAPNTGELFF

V gene: TRBV5-1
D gene: TRBD1
J gene: TRBJ2-1
clone size: few
CDR3 DNA: TGCGCCAGCAGCTTGGCCACGGGACAGGGTTTGAATGAGCAGTTCTTC
CDR3 protein: CASSLATGQGLNEQFF

V gene: TRBV18
D gene: -
J gene: TRBJ2-2
clone size: few
CDR3 DNA: TGTGCCAGCTCACCGCGCCAGGGAAACACCGGGGAGCTGTTTTTT
CDR3 protein: CASSPRQGNTGELFF

V gene: TRBV18
D gene: -
J gene: TRBJ1-2
clone size: -
CDR3 DNA: TGTGCCAGCTCACCACCGTCGTCAGCTAACTATGGCTACACCTTC
CDR3 protein: CASSPPSSANYGYTF

V gene: TRBV20-1
D gene: TRBD2
J gene: TRBJ2-1
clone size: -
CDR3 DNA: TGCAGTGCTAGCGAGCGGGAGAAACGGTTCTTC
CDR3 protein: CSASEREKRFF

V gene: TRBV5-1
D gene: TRBD1
J gene: TRBJ2-3
clone size: -
CDR3 DNA: TGCGCCAGCAGCCGCCCCCTCCCTGACAGGGGGCTTGGCGGGGATACGCAGTATTTT
CDR3 protein: CASSRPLPDRGLGGDTQYF

V gene: TRBV7-9
D gene: TRBD2
J gene: TRBJ2-1
clone size: -
CDR3 DNA: TGTGCCAGCAGCTTACCTAGCGGGAGCTACAATGAGCAGTTCTTC
CDR3 protein: CASSLPSGSYNEQFF

V gene: TRBV4-1
D gene: TRBD2
J gene: TRBJ2-3
clone size: once
CDR3 DNA: TGCGCCAGCAGCCAAGGGACTAGCGGGGGAGGAACAGATACGCAGTATTTT
CDR3 protein: CASSQGTSGGGTDTQYF

V gene: TRBV6-2/TRBV6-3
D gene: TRBD1
J gene: TRBJ2-7
clone size: -
CDR3 DNA: TGTGCCAGCAGTTACACAGGGGTCTACGAGCAGTACTTC
CDR3 protein: CASSYTGVYEQYF

V gene: TRBV27
D gene: TRBD2
J gene: TRBJ2-1
clone size: -
CDR3 DNA: TGTGCCAGCAGGGGCCTGACTAGCGGCAATGAGCAGTTCTTC
CDR3 protein: CASRGLTSGNEQFF